This T cell receptor (beta chain) was captured by sequencing in a study of T-cell memory formation after mild COVID-19. This clonotype showed up just a few times. The V gene's germline CDR1 is KGHSH and CDR2 LQKENI. CDR3 length equals 19 residues. The V and J ends lost 5 bases and 9 bases, in that order; junction bases with no gene match: 18. TCRdb reanalysed the 5' RACE reads using MiXCR and keeps one entry per CDR3 protein. Of about 560,000 distinct CDR3 sequences listed, 15% to 20% were seen once; the top ten hold 9.5% to 15%. This receptor was identified in an adult woman who had mild COVID-19 (a few samples of this study predate the infection). Cell type and time point are not known. The sequenced sample consisted of PBMCs or a T cell subset sorted from them (not recorded which). The rearrangement links TRBV18 to TRBJ2-1; 14 bases match TRBD2. The CDR3 DNA sequence: TGTGCCAGCTCATCCCCTCTGGGACTAGCGGGAGCCCCGGAGCCTGAGCAGTTCTTC. It specifies CASSSPLGLAGAPEPEQFF.